What follows are 5 T cell receptor beta chains derived from one specimen sequenced in a study of blood T cells in healthy people across ages. A J-beta primer mix and a sample-barcoded 5' primer were used in a second PCR of about 7 to 11 cycles. TCRdb redid the calling of the 5' RACE reads with MiXCR, one entry per CDR3 protein. The table includes 870,000 or so distinct CDR3 sequences, 29% detected once. Sequenced material: blood. All receptors come from a woman older than 75 in good health.

This clonotype was recorded many times. V is TRBV7-2 and J is TRBJ2-3, with TRBD2 identical over 13 bases. With V trimmed by 5 bases and J by 4 bases, 15 bases remained unmatched. The CDR3 runs to 19 residues. Germline CDR1 and CDR2: SGHTA and FQGNSA. The CDR3 is CASSPRTSGGPWGADTQYF. CDR3 in DNA: TGTGCCAGCAGCCCCCGGACTAGCGGGGGCCCTTGGGGAGCAGATACGCAGTATTTT.

With respect to this clonotype: A single base separates this from a much larger clone, so it may be a read error. The CDR3 region has the DNA TGTACCAGCAGCCCCGGGGGCGGCGCAGATACGCAGTATTTT. Amino acid sequence: CTSSPGGGADTQYF. The chain is built from TRBV28 and TRBJ2-3, with D perhaps TRBD1 or TRBD2 (6 bases each). Germline CDR1 MDHEN, CDR2 SYDVKM. This CDR3 region has 14 residues.

The chain employs TRBV7-9 and TRBJ1-2; no definite D call. The V and J ends lost 1 base and 1 base respectively, with 7 bases between them. Germline assignment: CDR1 SEHNR and CDR2 FQNEAQ (reference sequence). This CDR3 region has 14 residues. The CDR3 loop is CASSLVFGNYGYTF. The DNA for the CDR3 is TGTGCCAGCAGCTTAGTTTTTGGTAACTATGGCTACACCTTC.

This clonotype was seen many times. This chain uses TRBV5-1 with TRBJ1-1; TRBD1 might be the D (6 bases). The CDR3 sequence is 16 residues long. Per the germline V gene, CDR1 is SGHRS and CDR2 is YFSETQ. Trimming shortened V by 1 base and J by 1 base, and 14 bases separated the two germline ends. The CDR3 DNA reads TGCGCCAGCAGCTTGATAATTCTGGGGGCGAACACTGAAGCTTTCTTT. Its translation is CASSLIILGANTEAFF.

The gene calls are TRBV7-3 and TRBJ1-2; 11 bases align to TRBD1. The V and J ends lost 1 base and 2 bases, in that order; junction bases with no gene match: 6. Germline V gives CDR1 SGHTA, CDR2 FQGTGA. The CDR3 totals 17 residues. CDR3 nucleotides: TGTGCCAGCAGCTTAATCGGACAGGGGGCGGTGAACTATGGCTACACCTTC. It translates to CASSLIGQGAVNYGYTF.